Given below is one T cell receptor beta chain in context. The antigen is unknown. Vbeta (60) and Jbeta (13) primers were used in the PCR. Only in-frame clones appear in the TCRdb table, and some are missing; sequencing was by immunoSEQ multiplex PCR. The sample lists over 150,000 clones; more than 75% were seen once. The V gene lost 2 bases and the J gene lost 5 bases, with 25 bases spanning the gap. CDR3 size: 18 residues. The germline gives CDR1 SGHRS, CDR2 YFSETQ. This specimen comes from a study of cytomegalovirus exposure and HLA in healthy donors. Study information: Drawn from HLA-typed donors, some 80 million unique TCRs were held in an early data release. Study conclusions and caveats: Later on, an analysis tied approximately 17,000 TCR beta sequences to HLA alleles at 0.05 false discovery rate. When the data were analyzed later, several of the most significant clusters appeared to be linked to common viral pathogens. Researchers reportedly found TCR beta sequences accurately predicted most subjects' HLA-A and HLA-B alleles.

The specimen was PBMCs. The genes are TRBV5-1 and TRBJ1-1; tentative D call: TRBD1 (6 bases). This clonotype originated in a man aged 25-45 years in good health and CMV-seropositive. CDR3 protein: CASSFSPRALRGWTEAFF. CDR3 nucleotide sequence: TGCGCCAGCAGCTTCTCCCCCCGGGCTCTTAGGGGGTGGACTGAAGCTTTCTTT.